The entry that follows covers one TCR beta chain sequence. These data come from a study of T cell changes during pregnancy in multiple sclerosis. Germline V gene lookup returns CDR1 SNHLY and CDR2 FYNNEI. This CDR3 is built from 14 residues. With 3 bases removed from V and 0 bases from J, the gap between germline ends came to 6 bases. Using immunoSEQ multiplex PCR, the repertoire was profiled, and TCRdb retains in-frame clones only, with some absent. The sample lists about 70,000 clones; roughly 94% were seen once. Material: peripheral blood, obtained in the third trimester of pregnancy. The sequence was collected from a female donor with multiple sclerosis, enrolled in a pregnancy study. The chain links TRBV2 to TRBJ1-5; no reliable D call. CDR3 DNA: TGTGCCAGCAGTGAGCGCATTAGCAATCAGCCCCAGCATTTT. The encoded protein is CASSERISNQPQHF.